The TCR beta chain described here comes from a study of T cell changes during pregnancy in multiple sclerosis. Data came from immunoSEQ multiplex PCR; TCRdb stores just in-frame clones and leaves some out. The sample includes about 40,000 clones, roughly 93% of them seen just once. The CDR3 length is 16 residues. CDR1 and CDR2 from the germline V gene are SEHNR and FQNEAQ (reference sequence). V was clipped by 2 bases and J by 8 bases, with 19 bases between them. The input for sequencing was CD4+ T cells from peripheral blood mononuclear cells, taken before pregnancy. The clonotype was recovered from a female donor with multiple sclerosis, enrolled in a pregnancy study. J is TRBJ2-1 and V is TRBV7-9; tentative D call: TRBD2 (6 bases). DNA of the CDR3: TGTGCCAGCAGCTTATTACGGGTATCGAGGAGGGATGAGCAGTTCTTC. Translation gives CASSLLRVSRRDEQFF.